This entry features one TCR beta chain sequence. Antigen: not known. The data are from a study of cytotoxic CD8 clonotypes in ibrutinib-treated CLL. About the research overall: Following a median roughly 12 months of treatment, with a range of 6 to 36, response samples were taken. Study-wide points: Shared public clonotypes were rare, and on treatment they either got smaller or stayed the same.

The protocol was immunoSEQ multiplex PCR, while the TCRdb copy is restricted to in-frame clones and leaves out a portion. The repertoire includes 150,000 to 200,000 clones, approximately 80% of them detected once, and less than 6% sits in the top ten. The sequence derives from a human donor with chronic lymphocytic leukemia. The input for sequencing was PBMCs, taken after 24 months of ibrutinib treatment.

The CDR3 loop reads CASSLSLGLPNTGELFF. CDR3 nucleotides: TGTGCCAGCAGCTTAAGCTTGGGCCTACCGAACACCGGGGAGCTGTTTTTT. This chain uses TRBV5-6 with TRBJ2-2; unclear D gene. The CDR3 has 17 residues. V gave up 2 bases and J gave up 0 bases, with 14 bases separating them. Germline V gives CDR1 SGHDT, CDR2 YYEEEE.